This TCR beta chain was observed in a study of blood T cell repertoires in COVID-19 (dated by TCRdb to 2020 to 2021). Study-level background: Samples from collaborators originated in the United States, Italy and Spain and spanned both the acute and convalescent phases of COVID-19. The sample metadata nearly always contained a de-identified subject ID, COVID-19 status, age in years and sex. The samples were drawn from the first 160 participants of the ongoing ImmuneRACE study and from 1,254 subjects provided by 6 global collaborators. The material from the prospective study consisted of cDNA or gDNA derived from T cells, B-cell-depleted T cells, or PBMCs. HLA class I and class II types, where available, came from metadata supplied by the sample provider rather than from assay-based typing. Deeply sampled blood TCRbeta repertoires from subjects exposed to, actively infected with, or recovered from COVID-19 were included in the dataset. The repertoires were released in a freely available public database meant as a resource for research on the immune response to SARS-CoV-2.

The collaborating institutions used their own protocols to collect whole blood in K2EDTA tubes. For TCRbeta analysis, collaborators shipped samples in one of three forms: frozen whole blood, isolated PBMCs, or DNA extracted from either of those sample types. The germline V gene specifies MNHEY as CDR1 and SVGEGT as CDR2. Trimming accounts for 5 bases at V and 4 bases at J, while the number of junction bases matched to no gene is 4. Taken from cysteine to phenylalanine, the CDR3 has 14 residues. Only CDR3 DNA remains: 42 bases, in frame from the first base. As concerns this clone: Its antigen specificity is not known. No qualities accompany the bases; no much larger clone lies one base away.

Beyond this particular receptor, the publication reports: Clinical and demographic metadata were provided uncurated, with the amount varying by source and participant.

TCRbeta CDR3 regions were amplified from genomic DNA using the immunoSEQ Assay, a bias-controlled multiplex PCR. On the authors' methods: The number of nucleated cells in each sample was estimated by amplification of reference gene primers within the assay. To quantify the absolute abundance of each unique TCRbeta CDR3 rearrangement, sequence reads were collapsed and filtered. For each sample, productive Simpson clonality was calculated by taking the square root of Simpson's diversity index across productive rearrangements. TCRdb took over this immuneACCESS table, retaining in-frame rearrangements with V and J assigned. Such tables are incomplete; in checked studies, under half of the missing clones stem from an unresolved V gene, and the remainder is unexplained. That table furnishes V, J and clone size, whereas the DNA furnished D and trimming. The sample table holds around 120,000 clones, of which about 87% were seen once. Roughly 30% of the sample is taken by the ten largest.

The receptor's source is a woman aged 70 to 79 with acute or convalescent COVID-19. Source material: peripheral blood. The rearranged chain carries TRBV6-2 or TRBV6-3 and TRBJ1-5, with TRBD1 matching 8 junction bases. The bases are TGTGCCAGCAGTGTCAGGGGGCGAAATCAGCCCCAGCATTTT. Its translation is CASSVRGRNQPQHF.